The T cell receptor (beta chain) under discussion was sequenced for a study of cytomegalovirus exposure and HLA in healthy donors. The PCR employed 60 Vbeta primers together with 13 Jbeta primers. Method: immunoSEQ multiplex PCR; TCRdb's copy keeps in-frame clones and lacks some. The listing records about 51,000 clones. A remark on this clone: What it recognizes is unknown.

Findings of the study overall: A missense variant in DCLRE1C was later tied to TCR beta V- and J-gene trimming. Some V segments, including TRBV6-2 and TRBV6-3, were excluded as indistinguishable. Presence/absence results assume similar sequencing depth per donor, which may not hold. What TCR beta sequences reportedly achieved was accurate prediction of HLA-A and HLA-B alleles in most subjects.

Per the germline V gene, CDR1 is LGHNA and CDR2 is YNFKEQ. V shed 7 bases, J shed 1 base, and the junction held 8 bases outside the gene matches. CDR3 length equals 15 residues. Material for sequencing was PBMCs. The receptor's source is a man in his forties in good health and CMV-seropositive. V usage is TRBV4-2 and J usage is TRBJ2-7; 9 bases are shared with TRBD1. The CDR3 DNA reads as TGTGCCAGCACCCTAGGGACAGGGAATTCCTACGAGCAGTACTTC. Translating gives CASTLGTGNSYEQYF.